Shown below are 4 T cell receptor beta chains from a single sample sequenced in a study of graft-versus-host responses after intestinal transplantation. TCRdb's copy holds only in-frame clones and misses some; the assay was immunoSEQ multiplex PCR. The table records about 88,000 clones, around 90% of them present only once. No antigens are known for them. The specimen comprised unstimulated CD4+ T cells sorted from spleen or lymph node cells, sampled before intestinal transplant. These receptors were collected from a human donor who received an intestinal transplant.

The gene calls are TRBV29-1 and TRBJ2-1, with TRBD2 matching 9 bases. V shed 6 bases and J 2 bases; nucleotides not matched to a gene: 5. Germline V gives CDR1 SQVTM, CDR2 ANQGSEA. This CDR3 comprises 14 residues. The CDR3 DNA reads TGCAGCGTCTTTAGCGGGAGTACCTACAATGAGCAGTTCTTC. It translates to CSVFSGSTYNEQFF.

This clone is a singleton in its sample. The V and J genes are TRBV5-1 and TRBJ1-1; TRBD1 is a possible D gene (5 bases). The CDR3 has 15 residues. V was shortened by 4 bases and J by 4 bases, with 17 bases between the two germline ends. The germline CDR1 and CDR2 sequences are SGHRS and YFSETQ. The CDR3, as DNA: TGCGCCAGCAGCAGGGGCTGGGTAGACTCCACTGAAGCTTTCTTT. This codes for CASSRGWVDSTEAFF.

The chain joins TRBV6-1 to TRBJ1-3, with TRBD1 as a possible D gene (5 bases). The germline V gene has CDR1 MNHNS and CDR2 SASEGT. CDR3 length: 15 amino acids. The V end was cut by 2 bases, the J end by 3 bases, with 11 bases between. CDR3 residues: CASSEPGGFGNTIYF. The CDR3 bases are TGTGCCAGCAGTGAACCGGGGGGGTTTGGAAACACCATATATTTT.

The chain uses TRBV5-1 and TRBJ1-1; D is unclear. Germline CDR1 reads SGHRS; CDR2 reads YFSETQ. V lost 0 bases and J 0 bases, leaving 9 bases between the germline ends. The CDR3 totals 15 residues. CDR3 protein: CASSLGVRLNTEAFF. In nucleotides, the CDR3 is TGCGCCAGCAGCTTGGGTGTTCGGCTGAACACTGAAGCTTTCTTT. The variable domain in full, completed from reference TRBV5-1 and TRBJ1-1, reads KAGVTQTPRYLIKTRGQQVTLSCSPISGHRSVSWYQQTPGQGLQFLFEYFSETQRNKGNFPGRFSGRQFSNSRSEMNVSTLELGDSALYLCASSLGVRLNTEAFFGQGTRLTVV.